Below are 29 T cell receptor beta chains sequenced from a single sample in a study of beta chain features in type 1 diabetes. Study-level findings and limits: In every one of the four CD4+ subsets, TCRB CDR3s were moderately but significantly shorter in Type 1 diabetes patients.

Expressed TCRB transcripts were sequenced because the entire RNA isolate underwent reverse transcription. The data were produced by immunoSEQ multiplex PCR, yet TCRdb's version contains in-frame clones alone and is incomplete. The sample consists of roughly 700,000 clones, 13% of them appearing once. These receptors' antigens are unknown. The sequenced sample was naive CD4+ T cells from blood. The receptor set was obtained from a man younger than 30 with type 1 diabetes.

The chain carries TRBV10-3 and TRBJ1-2, with TRBD1 matching over 9 bases. The CDR3 sequence is 14 residues long. J gave up 4 bases and V 4 bases, and 4 bases lay outside the gene matches. Germline loops: CDR1 ENHRY, CDR2 SYGVKD. The DNA for the CDR3 is TGTGCCATCAGTGTCGGGACAGGGCCCTATGGCTACACCTTC. Amino acids: CAISVGTGPYGYTF.

CDR3 sequence (DNA): TGTGCCAGCAGCTTGGGGAATGCTGGAAACACCATATATTTT. Protein product: CASSLGNAGNTIYF. The chain uses TRBV5-8 and TRBJ1-3, with D unclear. V lost 0 bases, J lost 2 bases, and 6 bases lay in between. The CDR3 contains 14 residues. Per the germline V gene, CDR1 is SGHTS and CDR2 is YDEGEE.

This chain connects TRBV2 to TRBJ1-3, with D perhaps matching TRBD1 (5 bases). Trimming cost V 6 bases and J 1 base, with 7 bases left between them. The germline V gene has CDR1 SNHLY and CDR2 FYNNEI. CDR3 size: 13 residues. CDR3 nucleotide sequence: TGTGCCAGCAGGACAGCTTCTGGAAACACCATATATTTT. The encoded protein is CASRTASGNTIYF. Using reference TRBV2 and TRBJ1-3 for the parts outside the CDR3, the full variable domain is EPEVTQTPSHQVTQMGQEVILRCVPISNHLYFYWYRQILGQKVEFLVSFYNNEISEKSEIFDDQFSVERPDGSNFTLKIRSTKLEDSAMYFCASRTASGNTIYFGEGSWLTVV.

This clone was observed a few times. This sequence joins TRBV19 and TRBJ1-2; no firm D call. Germline V gene sequence: CDR1 LNHDA, CDR2 SQIVND (reference sequence). CDR3 size: 14 residues. The V gene lost 7 bases and the J gene lost 4 bases, with 16 bases spanning the gap. The CDR3 region has the DNA TGTGCCAGTACCCCAACGGTCGAGGGCTATGGCTACACCTTC. This gives the protein CASTPTVEGYGYTF.

The chain links TRBV6-5 to TRBJ1-1; the D is unclear. Germline V lookup: CDR1 MNHEY, CDR2 SVGAGI. The CDR3 has 13 amino acids. V was cut by 6 bases and J by 1 base, with 9 bases left in between. DNA of the CDR3: TGTGCCAGCAGCGTACAGAAGAACACTGAAGCTTTCTTT. Translation: CASSVQKNTEAFF.

This clone was counted between two and nine times. The V and J genes are TRBV19 and TRBJ2-6; D gene ambiguous. The CDR3 covers 16 residues. CDR1 is LNHDA, CDR2 SQIVND, per germline (reference sequence). The germline V and J ends were trimmed by 3 bases and 1 base, with 10 bases remaining between them. This CDR3 is CASSMDVSSGANVLTF. The CDR3 DNA reads as TGTGCCAGTAGTATGGATGTTTCTTCTGGGGCCAACGTCCTGACTTTC.

The V call is TRBV30, the J call TRBJ2-6; tentative D call: TRBD1 (5 bases). V was clipped by 2 bases and J by 0 bases, with 14 bases between them. The CDR3 has 17 residues. CDR1 is GTSNPN, CDR2 SVGIG, per germline (reference sequence). CDR3 loop: CAWSRRRVSSGANVLTF. CDR3 bases: TGTGCCTGGAGTAGGCGCAGGGTGAGCTCTGGGGCCAACGTCCTGACTTTC.

This clone was seen more than once but under ten times. The chain employs TRBV18 and TRBJ1-2; D may be TRBD1 (6 bases). This CDR3 comprises 14 residues. From germline, CDR1 is KGHSH and CDR2 LQKENI. The V gene lost 2 bases and the J gene lost 7 bases, with 14 bases spanning the gap. CDR3 sequence: CASSPEMTGGGYTF. The CDR3 region has the DNA TGTGCCAGCTCACCAGAGATGACAGGAGGTGGCTACACCTTC.

The J gene is TRBJ1-1, the V gene TRBV4-1, with D unresolved. This CDR3 comprises 14 residues. V was trimmed by 3 bases and J by 1 base, leaving 9 bases between them. CDR1 MGHRA and CDR2 YSYEKL come from the germline V gene. CDR3 nucleotides: TGCGCCAGCAGCCAGTCCCAGGCGAACACTGAAGCTTTCTTT. Encoded protein: CASSQSQANTEAFF.

This clone has just a few counts. The CDR3: CASSLSSGTGGYGYTF. The CDR3 DNA reads TGCGCCAGCAGCCTAAGTAGCGGGACAGGGGGCTATGGCTACACCTTC. The rearrangement links TRBV4-1 to TRBJ1-2; TRBD1 matches 11 bases. The V gene end was trimmed by 4 bases and the J gene end by 4 bases; junction bases not matched to a gene: 8. There are 16 residues in the CDR3. Per the germline V gene, CDR1 is MGHRA and CDR2 is YSYEKL.

The chain uses TRBV18 and TRBJ2-3; D gene uncertain. Deletions cut 4 bases from V and 0 bases from J, with 5 bases between. CDR1 and CDR2 (germline): KGHSH, LQKENI. The CDR3 loop spans 13 amino acids. The DNA of the CDR3 is TGTGCCAGCTCACACCCTAGCACAGATACGCAGTATTTT. It translates to CASSHPSTDTQYF.

J is TRBJ1-1 and V is TRBV30, with TRBD1 identical over 9 bases. V was pared by 1 base and J by 4 bases, with 7 bases of the junction left unmatched. There are 15 residues in the CDR3. The germline gives CDR1 GTSNPN, CDR2 SVGIG (reference sequence). CDR3 residues: CAWSGGTGSFTEAFF. The DNA for the CDR3 is TGTGCCTGGAGTGGGGGGACAGGGTCGTTCACTGAAGCTTTCTTT.

This clone was detected only a few times. The chain joins TRBV7-3 to TRBJ2-1; D possibly corresponds to TRBD1 (7 bases). Germline CDR1 SGHTA, CDR2 FQGTGA. Trimming removed 3 bases at V and 4 bases at J, with 16 bases between. CDR3 length: 16 residues. CDR3 sequence reads: CASSLTSQGGYNEQFF. The CDR3 DNA reads as TGTGCCAGCAGCTTGACCTCCCAGGGGGGATACAATGAGCAGTTCTTC.

The rearrangement joins TRBV14 to TRBJ2-4; no clear D. CDR3 length: 15 amino acids. The germline V and J ends were trimmed by 0 bases and 8 bases, with 14 bases remaining between them. CDR1 and CDR2 (germline): SGHDN, FVKESK. CDR3 coding DNA: TGTGCCAGCAGCCAAGAAAGTTTCTGGAGTGACATTCAGTACTTC. Translating it yields CASSQESFWSDIQYF.

The V call is TRBV30, the J call TRBJ1-1, with D unclear. This CDR3 has 14 residues. The ends were cut back, 1 base at V and 2 bases at J, with 11 bases in the middle. CDR1 and CDR2 from the germline V gene are GTSNPN and SVGIG (reference sequence). This chain's CDR3 is CAWSGTAVNTEAFF. CDR3 bases: TGTGCCTGGAGTGGAACGGCGGTCAACACTGAAGCTTTCTTT.

This clone occurred a few times. The chain combines TRBV7-8 with TRBJ2-1; 13 bases map to TRBD2. The junction had 9 bases not matched to a gene; V was cut back by 6 bases and J by 7 bases. Germline V CDR1 and CDR2: SGHVS, FQNEAQ. The CDR3 extends over 16 amino acids. The CDR3 bases are TGTGCCAGCAGACAGAGACCGGGACTAGCGGGGAATGAGCAGTTCTTC. It specifies CASRQRPGLAGNEQFF.

The V and J genes are TRBV10-3 and TRBJ1-3; 11 bases match TRBD1. In germline, CDR1 is ENHRY, CDR2 SYGVKD. The V gene end was trimmed by 10 bases and the J gene end by 2 bases; junction bases not matched to a gene: 16. This CDR3 has 18 amino acids. The CDR3 protein is CATNLGQGDLRAGNTIYF. CDR3 bases: TGTGCCACTAATTTGGGACAGGGGGACCTGCGAGCTGGAAACACCATATATTTT.

The sample holds a few counts of this clone. The chain has TRBV29-1 and TRBJ1-3, with D unresolved. Trimming cost V 4 bases and J 0 bases, with 13 bases left between them. This CDR3 has 15 residues. The germline CDR1 and CDR2 sequences are SQVTM and ANQGSEA. The CDR3 is CSVGVGGSSGNTIYF. CDR3 bases: TGCAGCGTTGGAGTCGGCGGCAGCTCTGGAAACACCATATATTTT.

This clone occurred a few times. V and J are TRBV6-1 and TRBJ2-1; weak D call: TRBD1 (6 bases). V was cut by 6 bases and J by 3 bases, with 6 bases left in between. Looked up from germline, CDR1 is MNHNS and CDR2 is SASEGT. CDR3 size: 12 residues. In nucleotides, the CDR3 is TGTGCCAGCAGGGACAGCTACAATGAGCAGTTCTTC. It translates to CASRDSYNEQFF.

The chain joins TRBV27 to TRBJ2-5; the D is unclear. From germline, CDR1 is MNHEY and CDR2 SMNVEV (reference sequence). V lost 4 bases and J 5 bases, leaving 2 bases between the germline ends. The CDR3 length is 10 residues. The CDR3 DNA follows: TGTGCCAGCAGTTGGGAGACCCAGTACTTC. It encodes CASSWETQYF.

This sequence joins TRBV28 and TRBJ2-1, with TRBD2 identical over 7 bases. The junction had 2 bases not matched to a gene; V was cut back by 3 bases and J by 6 bases. The CDR3 contains 13 residues. Germline loops: CDR1 MDHEN, CDR2 SYDVKM. The CDR3 protein is CASSLGGGNEQFF. The CDR3, as DNA: TGTGCCAGCAGTTTGGGCGGGGGCAATGAGCAGTTCTTC.

This clone was observed a few times. At one boundary the junction diverges from the germline segment, which might be a read error. The chain employs TRBV7-7 and TRBJ2-2; 9 bases map to TRBD2. The CDR3 runs to 15 residues. The V gene's germline CDR1 is SSHAT and CDR2 FNYEAQ (reference sequence). CDR3 protein: CASSLSGGNTGELFF. In DNA, the CDR3 is TGTGCTAGCAGCCTTAGCGGGGGCAACACCGGGGAGCTGTTTTTT.

This chain links TRBV4-1 with TRBJ2-1; maybe TRBD1 (5 bases). The V end lost 3 bases, the J end lost 3 bases, and 12 bases lay between the germline ends. The CDR3 consists of 15 residues. Germline assignment: CDR1 MGHRA and CDR2 YSYEKL. The CDR3 DNA reads TGCGCCAGCAGCCATCCAGACAGAGACTACAATGAGCAGTTCTTC. Translation gives CASSHPDRDYNEQFF.

This chain connects TRBV29-1 to TRBJ1-1; tentative D call: TRBD1 (5 bases). The CDR3 sequence is 13 residues long. V lost 5 bases and J 0 bases, leaving 10 bases between the germline ends. Germline V gene data show CDR1 as SQVTM and CDR2 as ANQGSEA. The chain's CDR3 is CSVPTALNTEAFF. CDR3 sequence (DNA): TGCAGCGTTCCGACAGCCTTGAACACTGAAGCTTTCTTT.

This clone occurred a few times. The V and J genes are TRBV5-1 and TRBJ2-3; 10 nucleotides agree with TRBD2. Germline CDR1 is SGHRS and CDR2 is YFSETQ. The CDR3 totals 18 residues. The V and J ends lost 0 bases and 1 base, in that order; junction bases with no gene match: 8. The CDR3 reads CASSLVPRSGGGTDTQYF. In DNA, the CDR3 is TGCGCCAGCAGCTTGGTCCCGAGGAGCGGGGGGGGCACAGATACGCAGTATTTT.

This clone was observed a handful of times. The V call is TRBV7-9, the J call TRBJ2-5; either TRBD1 or TRBD2 may supply D (5 bases each). CDR1 SEHNR and CDR2 FQNEAQ come from the germline V gene (reference sequence). The CDR3 totals 15 residues. Trimming removed 3 bases from V and 2 bases from J, with 13 bases in between. In DNA, the CDR3 is TGTGCCAGCAGCTTTTCATCCGGGACGCAAGAGACCCAGTACTTC. Its translation: CASSFSSGTQETQYF.

This clone occurred a few times. The gene calls are TRBV6-5 and TRBJ1-2; no definite D call. Trimming left V 2 bases short and J 5 bases short, with 9 bases between. CDR1 and CDR2 from the germline V gene are MNHEY and SVGAGI. The CDR3 contains 13 residues. DNA for the CDR3: TGTGCCAGCAGTTACCTAAGGTGGTATGGCTACACCTTC. Translation gives CASSYLRWYGYTF.

On this clone itself: This sample also contains other DNA sequences that code for the same CDR3. The chain joins TRBV9 to TRBJ1-1; no definite D call. This CDR3 region has 13 residues. The germline V gene encodes CDR1 SGDLS and CDR2 YYNGEE. V lost 0 bases and J 5 bases, leaving 8 bases between the germline ends. Here the CDR3 DNA reads TGTGCCAGCAGCGTAGCTTCGGGAACTGAAGCTTTCTTT. Translating gives CASSVASGTEAFF.

This clone was detected only a few times. The chain links TRBV7-8 to TRBJ2-3; TRBD2 matches 10 bases. CDR1 is SGHVS and CDR2 is FQNEAQ in the germline V gene. The CDR3 length is 17 residues. J lost 1 base, V lost 5 bases, and 9 bases had no gene match. The CDR3 DNA sequence: TGTGCCAGCAGCCCCTTAGGGACTAGCGTCGGCACAGATACGCAGTATTTT. This gives the protein CASSPLGTSVGTDTQYF.